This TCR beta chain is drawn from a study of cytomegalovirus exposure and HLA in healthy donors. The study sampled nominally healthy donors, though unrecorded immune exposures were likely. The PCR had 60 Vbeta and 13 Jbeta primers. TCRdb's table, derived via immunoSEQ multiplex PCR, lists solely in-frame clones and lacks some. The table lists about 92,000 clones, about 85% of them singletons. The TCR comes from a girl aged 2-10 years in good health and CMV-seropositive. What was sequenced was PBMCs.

The CDR3 reads CASSPQEREFYEQYF. The DNA for the CDR3 is TGTGCCAGCAGCCCCCAGGAGCGGGAGTTCTACGAGCAGTACTTC. This chain links TRBV9 with TRBJ2-7; 8 bases fit TRBD2. V dropped 4 bases and J dropped 3; count of bases not matched to a gene: 9. Germline V gene sequence: CDR1 SGDLS, CDR2 YYNGEE. CDR3 size: 15 residues.